The present T cell receptor (beta chain) was sequenced within a study of T cell repertoires in cytomegalovirus infection. Overall study context: An indication of both CMV infection and matching HLA type came from public TCR beta signatures. Study results and caveats: Summed public TCR beta family frequency identified CMV carriers bearing the relevant HLA. Dominating the ex vivo response were TCR beta clonotypes that were CMV-specific and HLA-C-restricted.

One entry per CDR3 protein, called by TCRdb with MiXCR from the reads. The repertoire holds approximately 750,000 distinct CDR3 sequences, with approximately 34% as singletons. A remark on this clonotype: Its antigen is not identified.

Germline V gives CDR1 SGHTA, CDR2 FQGNSA. The J segment lost 7 bases and the V segment lost 3 bases, leaving 11 bases of the junction unmatched. The CDR3 sequence is 16 residues long. The source is a human donor in good health (CMV status not recorded). Some clones in this sample may be carry-over from other donors' samples. The chain combines TRBV7-2 with TRBJ2-1, with 8 bases aligning to TRBD1. The sequenced sample consisted of PBMCs. The CDR3 protein is CASSFLRGQENNEQFF. Here the CDR3 DNA reads TGTGCCAGCAGCTTCCTGAGGGGACAGGAAAATAATGAGCAGTTCTTC. The complete variable domain, with remaining parts taken from reference TRBV7-2 and TRBJ2-1, reads GAGVSQSPSNKVTEKGKDVELRCDPISGHTALYWYRQSLGQGLEFLIYFQGNSAPDKSGLPSDRFSAERTGGSVSTLTIQRTQQEDSAVYLCASSFLRGQENNEQFFGPGTRLTVL.